The clone carrying this T cell receptor (beta chain) was picked up many times. Antigen specificity is unknown. The TCR beta CDR3 regions underwent amplification using RNA transcripts as the source. The study used the HTBI primer set for a first-round RT-PCR of the TCR CDR3. One entry per CDR3 protein, called by TCRdb with MiXCR from the multiplex PCR reads. The profile shows about 600,000 distinct CDR3 sequences, 13% to 15% of them singletons. V lost 3 bases and J lost 6, with 22 bases in between. The CDR3 totals 17 residues. The germline V gene encodes CDR1 MDHEN and CDR2 SYDVKM. This entry is derived from a study of T cells in Graves' hyperthyroidism and ophthalmopathy. Study in general: Initial diagnosis, before any treatment, was when peripheral blood was collected.

Study-wide results and caveats: Researchers found most expanded thyroid clonotypes above 0.001 in blood as well.

The rearrangement uses TRBV28 and TRBJ2-3; a possible D gene is TRBD2 (7 bases). The sequencing sample was made of blood. This TCR derives from a woman younger than 35 with Graves' ophthalmopathy. The CDR3: CASSFSLGAGARDTQYF. DNA of the CDR3: TGTGCCAGCAGTTTCTCCCTCGGGGCGGGGGCCCGGGATACGCAGTATTTT. Full variable domain (missing parts from reference TRBV28 and TRBJ2-3): DVKVTQSSRYLVKRTGEKVFLECVQDMDHENMFWYRQDPGLGLRLIYFSYDVKMKEKGDIPEGYSVSREKKERFSLILESASTNQTSMYLCASSFSLGAGARDTQYFGPGTRLTVL.